This entry features one T cell receptor beta chain sequence. This clonotype was observed a handful of times. Its binding antigen is unknown. No qualities accompany the bases; no much larger clone lies one base away. These data originate in a study of T cell repertoires in cytomegalovirus infection (dated by TCRdb to between 2018 and 2021). Looking at the study overall: The peptide stimulations were aimed at well-studied HLA-B-restricted epitopes as well as recently identified HLA-C-restricted CMV epitopes, whose presentation resists viral immunomodulation. Donor HLA type was relevant to the analysis, as public TCR beta signatures indicated carriage of CMV infection together with the matching HLA type.

From a lookup of the germline V gene, CDR1 and CDR2 are SGHAT and FQNNGV. The CDR3 runs 14 residues from the cysteine to the valine. The CDR3 DNA has 42 bases and is translated from base 1. The germline ends are 13 bases apart after V is trimmed by 4 bases and J by 3 bases. The instrument given in TCRdb is Illumina HiSeq 1500. The public reads were quality trimmed at Q25 with fastp and then assembled into clones with MiXCR by TCRdb, keeping productive beta chains. Identical CDR3 protein sequences are pooled into one entry, listed with their most common genes and DNA. The sample yields around 360,000 distinct CDR3 sequences; around a third were counted once. The ten largest make up approximately 12% of the sample. Study-wide findings and limitations: The ex vivo response was dominated by HLA-C-restricted CMV-specific TCR beta clonotypes, which also provided the single most frequent clonotype in two of eight donors. Carriers of CMV infection plus the relevant HLA type were discriminated by the cumulative frequency of public TCR beta family members in the study cohort and in an independent approximately 360-donor cohort.

The treatment or condition label corresponds to: in vitro stimulation with specific CMV peptide epitopes to enrich CMV-specific T cells. Here the sequenced sample was cultured PBMCs, taken from culture after CMV antigen stimulation. The clonotype originates from a human donor in good health (CMV status not recorded). Some clones in this sample may be carry-over from other donors' samples. The chain is encoded by TRBV11-2 joined to TRBJ2-7; confidence is insufficient to name the D gene. The CDR3: CASSSTSGLYEQYV. The sequenced DNA: TGTGCCAGCAGCTCGACATCGGGCCTCTACGAGCAGTACGTC.